This T cell receptor beta chain was retrieved from a study of cytomegalovirus exposure and HLA in healthy donors. Germline V CDR1 and CDR2: PRHDT, FYEKMQ (reference sequence). CDR3 size: 14 residues. The germline V and J ends were trimmed by 6 bases and 6 bases, with 14 bases remaining between them. Concerning this clone: Its antigen remains unknown.

Study findings and constraints: The HLA-A and HLA-B alleles of most subjects were reportedly predicted accurately from TCR beta sequences.

Primers for the PCR totalled 60 Vbeta and 13 Jbeta. Sequencing was performed with immunoSEQ multiplex PCR; in TCRdb, only in-frame clones are kept and a portion is missing. The table lists 130,000 or so clones, roughly 77% of them singletons. The specimen sequenced was PBMCs. The rearrangement links TRBV13 to TRBJ2-2, with D possibly TRBD2 on 7 matching bases. This receptor was taken from a man under 40 in good health and CMV-seronegative. The CDR3 coding sequence is TGTGCCAGCAGACAGATCGGGGGGCCCGGGGAGCTGTTTTTT. This translates into CASRQIGGPGELFF.